The 7 T cell receptor beta chains listed next were all sequenced from one sample in a study of T cell responses to AZD1222 COVID-19 vaccine. TCRdb's copy holds only in-frame clones and misses some; the assay was immunoSEQ multiplex PCR. The sample contains over 90,000 clones, 90% of which appear only once. This specimen consisted of peripheral blood, obtained on day 0 of AZD1222 vaccination. These receptors came from an adult in good health.

The rearrangement uses TRBV18 and TRBJ1-1; TRBD1 agrees at 7 bases. The germline V gene has CDR1 KGHSH and CDR2 LQKENI. V trimming: 6 bases; J trimming: 1 base; junction bases outside the gene matches: 2. This CDR3 contains 13 residues. Written as DNA, the CDR3 is TGTGCCAGCTCCCAGGGGGGGAACACTGAAGCTTTCTTT. This gives the protein CASSQGGNTEAFF.

This chain uses TRBV3-1 (or the pseudogene TRBV3-2) with TRBJ1-2; 10 nucleotides agree with TRBD1. V was clipped by 0 bases and J by 5 bases; unmatched bases: 3. This CDR3 region has 15 residues. The germline V gene has CDR1 LGHDT and CDR2 YNNKEL (reference sequence). CDR3 DNA: TGTGCCAGCAGCCAAGAAGACAGGGGGCGGTATGGCTACACCTTC. It is translated as CASSQEDRGRYGYTF.

The chain employs TRBV30 and TRBJ2-7; the match to TRBD1 covers 7 bases. The ends lost 5 bases at V and 2 bases at J; junction bases unmatched: 9. Germline values: CDR1 GTSNPN, CDR2 SVGIG (reference sequence). The CDR3 is 14 amino acids. For the CDR3, the DNA is TGTGCCTGGGCCCAAGGACAGGCAGCCTACGAGCAGTACTTC. Translating it yields CAWAQGQAAYEQYF.

The rearrangement uses TRBV10-3 and TRBJ2-5; D is undetermined. The CDR3 length is 14 residues. Germline lookup yields CDR1 ENHRY and CDR2 SYGVKD. V shed 0 bases and J shed 1 base, with 6 bases lying between them. The CDR3 loop reads CAISESLGQETQYF. DNA of the CDR3: TGTGCCATCAGTGAGTCGTTAGGCCAAGAGACCCAGTACTTC.

The chain couples TRBV6-5 to TRBJ2-3; 11 positions match TRBD1. The junction had 8 bases not matched to a gene; V was cut back by 7 bases and J by 8 bases. This CDR3 is 14 amino acids long. Germline V lookup: CDR1 MNHEY, CDR2 SVGAGI. The CDR3 is CASTQAGTGGTQYF. For the CDR3, the DNA is TGTGCCAGCACTCAGGCCGGGACAGGGGGTACGCAGTATTTT.

The genes are TRBV19 and TRBJ1-2; D uncertain. Deletions cut 7 bases from V and 4 bases from J, with 10 bases between. The CDR3 covers 12 residues. The germline CDR1 and CDR2 sequences are LNHDA and SQIVND (reference sequence). CDR3 in amino acids: CASTRVGYGYTF. CDR3 sequence (DNA): TGTGCCAGTACCCGGGTGGGCTATGGCTACACCTTC.

The V call is TRBV7-9, the J call TRBJ2-5, with D uncertain. V lost 6 bases to trimming and J lost 4 bases, with 9 bases between them. Germline V gives CDR1 SEHNR, CDR2 FQNEAQ (reference sequence). The CDR3 is 12 residues long. The CDR3 loop reads CASSDPRETQYF. The CDR3, as DNA: TGTGCCAGCAGTGACCCCCGAGAGACCCAGTACTTC.